The 14 T cell receptor beta chains below were found in one sample sequenced in a study of T cells after yellow fever vaccination. Each CDR3 protein is one row after TCRdb ran MiXCR on the 5' RACE reads. The sample lists about 160,000 distinct CDR3 sequences, about 7% occurring once. This specimen was CD4+ T cells sorted from PBMCs, taken 5 to 6 days after the first yellow fever vaccination. The receptors derive from a man aged 18 to 30 who received the YFV17D yellow fever vaccine.

The CDR3 sequence: CSARVLYYQNEQFF. CDR3 nucleotides: TGCAGTGCTAGGGTTCTCTACTACCAAAATGAGCAGTTCTTC. The chain combines TRBV20-1 with TRBJ2-1; D unresolved. Germline assignment: CDR1 DFQATT and CDR2 SNEGSKA (reference sequence). V lost 3 bases, J lost 7 bases, and 16 bases lay in between. The CDR3 is 14 amino acids.

This clonotype was seen more than once but under ten times. This chain connects TRBV7-8 to TRBJ2-5, with D uncertain. The CDR3 totals 15 residues. Germline CDR1 is SGHVS and CDR2 is FQNEAQ. V lost 3 bases to trimming and J lost 5 bases, with 16 bases between them. DNA of the CDR3: TGTGCCAGCAGCTTGAGTCTTACCGCACGTGAGACCCAGTACTTC. It specifies CASSLSLTARETQYF.

This clonotype was detected ten times or more. V gene TRBV12-5 combines with J gene TRBJ2-7; D assignment may be TRBD1 or TRBD2 (6 bases each). CDR1 is LGHNT and CDR2 is FRNRAP in the germline V gene. The CDR3 has 19 amino acids. With 0 bases removed from V and 2 bases from J, the gap between germline ends came to 23 bases. In DNA form, the CDR3 reads TGTGCTAGTGGTTTGGTCTTAAGGGGGGTTCTTCTGGAGCCCTACGAGCAGTACTTC. As protein: CASGLVLRGVLLEPYEQYF.

The rearrangement links TRBV7-9 to TRBJ1-1; the D is unclear. Germline assignment: CDR1 SEHNR and CDR2 FQNEAQ (reference sequence). V was clipped by 3 bases and J by 0 bases, with 11 bases between them. The CDR3 sequence is 15 residues long. CDR3 coding DNA: TGTGCCAGCAGCTTGGAAAGTCTTATGAACACTGAAGCTTTCTTT. Its protein is CASSLESLMNTEAFF.

This clonotype appeared many times. The rearrangement links TRBV5-6 to TRBJ2-3; 9 bases are a match to TRBD2. The CDR3 runs 14 residues. Germline V CDR1 and CDR2: SGHDT, YYEEEE. Unmatched junction bases numbered 6, after V lost 3 bases and J lost 7 bases. CDR3 region: CASSWVSGGNTQYF. DNA of the CDR3: TGTGCCAGCAGCTGGGTGAGCGGGGGGAATACGCAGTATTTT. The whole variable domain, remainder taken from reference TRBV5-6 and TRBJ2-3, is DAGVTQSPTHLIKTRGQQVTLRCSPKSGHDTVSWYQQALGQGPQFIFQYYEEEERQRGNFPDRFSGHQFPNYSSELNVNALLLGDSALYLCASSWVSGGNTQYFGPGTRLTVL.

The chain couples TRBV20-1 to TRBJ2-2; D uncertain. This CDR3 has 13 amino acids. From germline, CDR1 is DFQATT and CDR2 SNEGSKA (reference sequence). V was trimmed by 3 bases and J by 2 bases, leaving 7 bases between them. The CDR3 sequence is CSASSSNTGELFF. The CDR3 region has the DNA TGCAGTGCTAGTTCCAGCAACACCGGGGAGCTGTTTTTT.

To note about this clonotype: Germline is not matched at one junction end, which may reflect a read error. V usage is TRBV6-2 or TRBV6-3 and J usage is TRBJ1-5; D is ambiguous. Germline V gene lookup returns CDR1 MNHEY and CDR2 SVGEGT. The CDR3 runs 13 residues. In DNA form, the CDR3 reads TGTACCAGCAGTTTTGGGCCGAATCAGCCCCAGCATTTT. This codes for CTSSFGPNQPQHF.

This clonotype was recorded many times. The DNA of the CDR3 is TGCAGCGTTGCCTCGCAGGGGAACACTGAAGCTTTCTTT. Its translation is CSVASQGNTEAFF. This chain connects TRBV29-1 to TRBJ1-1, with D possibly being TRBD1 (5 bases). Per germline, CDR1 SQVTM and CDR2 ANQGSEA. V was trimmed by 4 bases and J by 1 base, leaving 10 bases between them. This CDR3 has 13 residues.

J is TRBJ1-2 and V is TRBV10-3, with D tentatively TRBD1 (5 bases). Germline loops: CDR1 ENHRY, CDR2 SYGVKD. The CDR3 is 13 amino acids. The V and J ends lost 7 bases and 7 bases respectively, with 16 bases between them. This chain's CDR3 is CAITGGGIGGYTF. The CDR3 bases are TGTGCCATCACCGGCGGGGGGATTGGTGGCTACACCTTC.

Ten or more counts support this clonotype. This sequence joins TRBV28 and TRBJ2-3, with 8 bases fitting TRBD1. Germline loops: CDR1 MDHEN, CDR2 SYDVKM. The CDR3 length is 12 residues. The J segment lost 10 bases and the V segment lost 7 bases, leaving 7 bases of the junction unmatched. The CDR3 nucleotides read TGTGCCAGCATTGGGGACAGGCGGGCGCAGTATTTT. Translated, it gives CASIGDRRAQYF. Full variable domain (missing parts from reference TRBV28 and TRBJ2-3): DVKVTQSSRYLVKRTGEKVFLECVQDMDHENMFWYRQDPGLGLRLIYFSYDVKMKEKGDIPEGYSVSREKKERFSLILESASTNQTSMYLCASIGDRRAQYFGPGTRLTVL.

This clonotype was counted at least ten times. The genes are TRBV7-8 and TRBJ2-1, with TRBD2 identical over 11 bases. Trimming removed 6 bases from V and 2 bases from J; junction bases left unmatched: 6. Per the germline V gene, CDR1 is SGHVS and CDR2 is FQNEAQ. The CDR3 covers 16 residues. CDR3 DNA sequence: TGTGCCAGCAGGGTTCGTAGCGGGGGGGCCTACAATGAGCAGTTCTTC. Its translation: CASRVRSGGAYNEQFF.

This clonotype has at least ten counts. This rearrangement joins TRBV20-1 to TRBJ1-5, with a tentative D call TRBD1 (6 bases). V shed 2 bases and J shed 4 bases, with 12 bases lying between them. The CDR3 consists of 14 residues. Germline V gene data show CDR1 as DFQATT and CDR2 as SNEGSKA (reference sequence). The CDR3 nucleotides are TGCAGTGCTAGAAACAGGGCTTGGAATCAGCCCCAGCATTTT. Translated: CSARNRAWNQPQHF.

This clonotype appeared many times. This chain links TRBV5-1 with TRBJ2-3; 11 nucleotides match TRBD2. V trimming: 8 bases; J trimming: 2 bases; junction bases outside the gene matches: 7. Germline CDR1 reads SGHRS; CDR2 reads YFSETQ. The CDR3 totals 15 residues. The CDR3: CASTLAGGVTDTQYF. The CDR3 coding sequence is TGCGCCAGTACCCTAGCGGGGGGAGTCACAGATACGCAGTATTTT.

This clonotype was picked up many times. The CDR3 is CASSHGPSYGYTF. The CDR3 DNA follows: TGTGCCAGCAGCCACGGACCTTCCTATGGCTACACCTTC. The chain combines TRBV14 with TRBJ1-2; D unresolved. V was cut by 3 bases and J by 4 bases, with 9 bases left in between. Germline loops: CDR1 SGHDN, CDR2 FVKESK. This CDR3 is 13 amino acids long.